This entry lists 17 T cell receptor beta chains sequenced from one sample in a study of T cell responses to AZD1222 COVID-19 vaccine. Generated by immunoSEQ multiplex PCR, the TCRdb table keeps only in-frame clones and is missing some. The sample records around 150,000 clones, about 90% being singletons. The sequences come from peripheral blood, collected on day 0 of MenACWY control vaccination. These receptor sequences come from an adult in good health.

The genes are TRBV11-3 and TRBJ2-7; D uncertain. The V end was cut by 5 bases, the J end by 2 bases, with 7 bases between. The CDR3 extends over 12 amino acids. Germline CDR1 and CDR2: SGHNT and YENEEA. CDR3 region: CASSLKAYEQYF. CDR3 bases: TGTGCCAGCAGCCTAAAGGCCTACGAGCAGTACTTC.

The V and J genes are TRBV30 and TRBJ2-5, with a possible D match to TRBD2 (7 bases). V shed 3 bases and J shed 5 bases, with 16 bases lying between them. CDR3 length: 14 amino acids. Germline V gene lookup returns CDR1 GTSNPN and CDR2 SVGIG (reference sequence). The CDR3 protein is CAWSVPGGRETQYF. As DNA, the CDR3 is TGTGCCTGGAGCGTCCCGGGGGGCCGGGAGACCCAGTACTTC.

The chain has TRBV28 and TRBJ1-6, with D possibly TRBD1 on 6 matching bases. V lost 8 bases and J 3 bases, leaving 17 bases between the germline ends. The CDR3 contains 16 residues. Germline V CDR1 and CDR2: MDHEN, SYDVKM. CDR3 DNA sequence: TGTGCCAGCTATAGGGCAGGGGAAATCTATAATTCACCCCTCCACTTT. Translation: CASYRAGEIYNSPLHF. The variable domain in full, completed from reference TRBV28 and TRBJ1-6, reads DVKVTQSSRYLVKRTGEKVFLECVQDMDHENMFWYRQDPGLGLRLIYFSYDVKMKEKGDIPEGYSVSREKKERFSLILESASTNQTSMYLCASYRAGEIYNSPLHFGNGTRLTVT.

In DNA, the CDR3 is TGTGCCAGCAGCGTAGTATCGAGCGGGAGCCCTGAGCAGTTCTTC. It yields the protein CASSVVSSGSPEQFF. The chain recombines TRBV9 with TRBJ2-1; TRBD2 matches 8 bases. The CDR3 runs to 15 residues. Germline V lookup: CDR1 SGDLS, CDR2 YYNGEE. Unmatched junction bases numbered 8, after V lost 0 bases and J lost 9 bases.

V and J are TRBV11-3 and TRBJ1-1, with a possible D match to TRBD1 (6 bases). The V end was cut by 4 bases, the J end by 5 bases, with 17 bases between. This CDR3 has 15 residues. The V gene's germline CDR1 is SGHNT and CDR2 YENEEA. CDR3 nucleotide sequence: TGTGCCAGCAGCTACCCCCAGGGGCAGGGGACTGAAGCTTTCTTT. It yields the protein CASSYPQGQGTEAFF.

Here the CDR3 reads CASSQGDEKLFF. In nucleotides, the CDR3 is TGTGCCAGCAGCCAAGGGGATGAAAAACTGTTTTTT. The chain uses TRBV3-1 (or the pseudogene TRBV3-2) and TRBJ1-4; no firm D call. V lost 1 base and J 6 bases, leaving 3 bases between the germline ends. Looked up from germline, CDR1 is LGHDT and CDR2 is YNNKEL (reference sequence). The CDR3 is 12 amino acids.

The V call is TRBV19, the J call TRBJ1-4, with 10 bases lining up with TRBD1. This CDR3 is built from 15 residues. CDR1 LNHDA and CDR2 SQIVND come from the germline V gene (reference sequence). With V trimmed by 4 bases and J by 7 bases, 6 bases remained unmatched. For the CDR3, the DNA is TGTGCCAGTAGTACGGGACAGGGGTTCGGTGAAAAACTGTTTTTT. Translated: CASSTGQGFGEKLFF.

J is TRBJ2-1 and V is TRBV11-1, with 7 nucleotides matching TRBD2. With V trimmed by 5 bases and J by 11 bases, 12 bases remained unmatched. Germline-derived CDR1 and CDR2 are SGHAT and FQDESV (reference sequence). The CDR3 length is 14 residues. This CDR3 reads CASSPRVLADKQFF. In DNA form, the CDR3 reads TGTGCCAGCAGCCCCAGGGTCCTAGCGGATAAGCAGTTCTTC.

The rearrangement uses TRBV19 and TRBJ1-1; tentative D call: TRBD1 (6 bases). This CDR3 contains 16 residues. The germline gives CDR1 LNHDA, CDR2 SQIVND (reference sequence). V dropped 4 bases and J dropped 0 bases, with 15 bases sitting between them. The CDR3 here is CASSTYREPMNTEAFF. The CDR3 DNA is TGTGCCAGTAGTACCTACAGGGAACCCATGAACACTGAAGCTTTCTTT. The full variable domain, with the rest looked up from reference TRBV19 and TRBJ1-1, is DGGITQSPKYLFRKEGQNVTLSCEQNLNHDAMYWYRQDPGQGLRLIYYSQIVNDFQKGDIAEGYSVSREKKESFPLTVTSAQKNPTAFYLCASSTYREPMNTEAFFGQGTRLTVV.

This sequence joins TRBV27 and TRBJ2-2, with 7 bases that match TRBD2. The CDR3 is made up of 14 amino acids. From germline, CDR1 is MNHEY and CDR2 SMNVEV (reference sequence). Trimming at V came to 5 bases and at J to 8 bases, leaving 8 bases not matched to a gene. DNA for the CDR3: TGTGCCAGCAGTATAACTAGCGTAGTAGGGGAGCTGTTTTTT. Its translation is CASSITSVVGELFF.

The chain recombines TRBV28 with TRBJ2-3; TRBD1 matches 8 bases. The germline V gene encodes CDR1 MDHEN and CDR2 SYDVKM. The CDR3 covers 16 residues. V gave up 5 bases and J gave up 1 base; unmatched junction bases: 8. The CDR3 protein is CASSTPRTGRTDTQYF. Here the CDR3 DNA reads TGTGCCAGCAGTACACCCAGGACAGGGCGCACAGATACGCAGTATTTT.

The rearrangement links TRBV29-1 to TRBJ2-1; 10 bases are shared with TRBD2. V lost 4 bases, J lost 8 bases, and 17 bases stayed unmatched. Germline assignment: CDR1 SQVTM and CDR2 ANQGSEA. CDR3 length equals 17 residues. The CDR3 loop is CSVASWASSGSQDEQFF. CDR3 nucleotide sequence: TGCAGCGTTGCCTCCTGGGCCTCTAGCGGGAGTCAGGATGAGCAGTTCTTC.

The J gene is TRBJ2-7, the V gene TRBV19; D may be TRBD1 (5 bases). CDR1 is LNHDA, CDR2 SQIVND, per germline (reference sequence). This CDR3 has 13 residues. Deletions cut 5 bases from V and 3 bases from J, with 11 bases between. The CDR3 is CASSQFQGYEQYF. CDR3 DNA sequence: TGTGCCAGTAGTCAATTTCAGGGCTACGAGCAGTACTTC.

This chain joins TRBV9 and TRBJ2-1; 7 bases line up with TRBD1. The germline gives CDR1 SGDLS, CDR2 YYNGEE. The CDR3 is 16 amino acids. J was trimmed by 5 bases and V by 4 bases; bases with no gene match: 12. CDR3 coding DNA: TGTGCCAGCAGCCGGGGAGCCGGGACAGACGACAATGAGCAGTTCTTC. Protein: CASSRGAGTDDNEQFF.

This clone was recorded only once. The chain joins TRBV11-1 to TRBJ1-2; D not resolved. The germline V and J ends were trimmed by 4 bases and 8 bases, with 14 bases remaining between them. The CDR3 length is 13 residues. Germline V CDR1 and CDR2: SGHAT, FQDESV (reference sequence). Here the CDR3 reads CASSSSRERGYTF. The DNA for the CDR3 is TGTGCCAGCAGCTCCAGCCGGGAGAGGGGCTACACCTTC.

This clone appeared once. DNA for the CDR3: TGTGCCAGCAGGGTCAGCCAGGGGCCCTACGAGCAGTACTTC. Encoded protein: CASRVSQGPYEQYF. This chain uses TRBV2 with TRBJ2-7; D perhaps matches TRBD1 (6 bases). This CDR3 is 14 amino acids long. V lost 6 bases and J 2 bases, leaving 14 bases between the germline ends. CDR1 SNHLY and CDR2 FYNNEI come from the germline V gene.

DNA for the CDR3: TGTGCCTGTTTATCGGGAAACACCATATATTTT. Protein product: CACLSGNTIYF. V gene TRBV30 combines with J gene TRBJ1-3; no clear D gene. V lost 6 bases to trimming and J lost 4 bases, with 7 bases between them. CDR3 length equals 11 residues. Germline V gene data show CDR1 as GTSNPN and CDR2 as SVGIG (reference sequence).